This TCR beta chain was recovered during a study of cytomegalovirus exposure and HLA in healthy donors. CDR3 size: 13 residues. CDR1 and CDR2 from the germline V gene are LNHNV and YYDKDF (reference sequence). Unmatched junction bases numbered 8, after V lost 8 bases and J lost 7 bases. The PCR was carried out with 60 Vbeta primers and 13 Jbeta primers. The protocol was immunoSEQ multiplex PCR, while the TCRdb copy is restricted to in-frame clones and leaves out a portion. The sample contains around 190,000 clones, roughly 9.4% of which appear only once. This receptor was obtained from a woman younger than 45 in good health and CMV-seropositive. The rearrangement links TRBV15 to TRBJ2-1, with 7 bases fitting TRBD2. The sample taken for sequencing was PBMCs. CDR3 protein: CATGGAGINEQFF. CDR3 in DNA: TGTGCCACCGGGGGAGCGGGAATAAATGAGCAGTTCTTC. The full variable domain, rest sourced from reference TRBV15 and TRBJ2-1, is DAMVIQNPRYQVTQFGKPVTLSCSQTLNHNVMYWYQQKSSQAPKLLFHYYDKDFNNEADTPDNFQSRRPNTSFCFLDIRSPGLGDTAMYLCATGGAGINEQFFGPGTRLTVL.